The TCR beta chain described here comes from a study of blood T cells in healthy people across ages (dated by TCRdb to between 2014 and 2017). Regarding the study in general: Template switching captured roughly one uniquely barcoded TCR beta cDNA molecule per two T cells in model experiments. Using deep sequencing normalized with unique cDNA molecular identifiers, the study measured how TCR beta repertoire diversity changes with age. Donors were grouped into four age groups: young (average roughly 17 years), middle-aged (roughly 40), aged (over 55) and long-lived (less than 85). Donors of different ages were randomly distributed across sequencing lanes to avoid experimental bias. The study analyzed two additional independent replicas of 1 million unique cDNA reads from the same blood draw for two donors, one aged 18 to 30 and one aged 80 or older.

The library relied on 5' RACE. For sequencing, an Illumina HiSeq 2500 was employed. A second 7 to 11 cycle PCR used a sample-barcoded 5' primer and a J-beta primer mix. Each TCR beta cDNA molecule received a unique molecular identifier from a template-switch 5' adaptor carrying 12 random nucleotides. At least 2.5 million CDR3-containing paired-end reads were obtained from each sample. The Mint cDNA synthesis kit, primed by a TRBC-specific oligonucleotide, was used to synthesize first-strand cDNA from all RNA. After uracil-DNA glycosylase treatment, a first 18-cycle PCR used universal primers M1SS and BC2_uni_R on all cDNA. For the original study's pipeline: For normalization, 1 million high-quality reads, each with a distinct molecular identifier, were randomly selected from each sample. Reads with shared molecular identifiers were discarded instead of being binned into consensus sequences. MiTCR, with a Q25 quality threshold and the strictest error-elimination algorithm, was used for CDR3 identification, clonotype clustering and error correction. A nonparametric unseen species model with Euler transformation was used to estimate a lower bound on total TCR beta diversity. TCRdb trimmed the raw reads at Q25, called clones with MiXCR and kept productive beta chains. For every CDR3 protein sequence, its rows merge into one entry that carries the most common genes and DNA. Clone size and V and J calls follow TCRdb, not the original study. The sample table contains some 1.5 million distinct CDR3 sequences; only one count was recorded for approximately 28% of them. Jointly, the top ten make up about 8% of the sample.

The approximately 40 donors, aged about 6 to 95 years, were systemically healthy Caucasian individuals from Russia. Each donor gave ten milliliters of peripheral blood, collected into EDTA-treated Vacutainer tubes. Ficoll-Paque density-gradient centrifugation was used to isolate PBMCs, with at least 7 million per sample. Total RNA, at least 6 micrograms per sample, was extracted from PBMCs with Trizol reagent. Naive CD45RAhigh/CD27high T cell percentages were measured by flow cytometry on a PBMC aliquot from every donor. With regard to this clonotype: The antigen it recognizes is unknown. Within one base of it there is no much larger clone, and no base qualities were kept.

The CDR1 and CDR2 encoded by the germline V gene are SGDLS and YYNGEE. The CDR3, from cysteine to phenylalanine, totals 14 residues. The retained sequence is limited to the CDR3, 42 bases, with the frame set at the first base. Relative to germline, V is 7 bases shorter and J is 4 bases shorter, with 16 bases between their ends. Points the paper makes about the study in general: Because the CMV infection status of the donors was unknown, age-related changes in expanded clonotypes may potentially have been confounded. Observed TCR beta diversity per million T cells fell roughly linearly with age, and a significant reduction was already apparent by age roughly 40. Bulk unsorted PBMC profiling prevented conclusive comparison of naive and antigen-experienced compartments. Observed TCR beta diversity correlated strongly with the percentage of naive T cells measured by flow cytometry. Estimates of total diversity from one million sequenced T cells were regarded as lower bounds and underestimates. Compared with the aged group, the long-lived group had more naive CD4+ T cells, fewer expanded clones and increased TCR diversity, suggesting age selection.

The chain links TRBV9 with TRBJ2-3; the D region is possibly TRBD1 or TRBD2, each matching across 5 bases. The specimen sequenced was blood. This clonotype was obtained from a woman between 25 and 40 years old in good health. The nucleotides are TGTGCCAGCGGCCTCGCCCTGGGGGCAGATACGCAGTATTTT. This translates into CASGLALGADTQYF. Reference TRBV9 and TRBJ2-3 genes cover what lies past the CDR3, so the full variable domain is DSGVTQTPKHLITATGQRVTLRCSPRSGDLSVYWYQQSLDQGLQFLIQYYNGEERAKGNILERFSAQQFPDLHSELNLSSLELGDSALYFCASGLALGADTQYFGPGTRLTVL.